This TCR beta chain was found in a study of graft-versus-host responses after intestinal transplantation (dated by TCRdb to 2020 to 2023). As for the study more broadly: The transplants that recipients got were multivisceral, liver-intestinal, or isolated intestinal. Of the 20 to 30 intestinal transplant recipients enrolled in the cohort, one of whom was a retransplant, a few patients without pretransplant specimens were excluded. A peak of at least 4% donor T cells among recipient peripheral blood mononuclear cells was the definition used for donor T cell macrochimerism. After intestinal transplantation, graft-versus-host and host-versus-graft alloreactive T cell clones were followed in the graft, circulation and bone marrow using bulk TCR-beta CDR3 sequencing. Anti-thymocyte globulin induction was given to all recipients, followed by maintenance tacrolimus and steroids for two to four years. Samples from a few later patients were sequenced in-house on an Illumina MiSeq with MiXCR processing rather than by the commercial service. Alloreactive clones were identified by sequencing pre-transplant mixed lymphocyte reaction products and comparing them with unstimulated pre-transplant donor and recipient T cells.

According to the study, the label for this sample's time point signals: cells obtained before transplantation from donor or recipient. CD3+CD4+ and CD3+CD8+ populations were FACS-sorted from unstimulated pre-transplant donor and recipient cells taken from spleen or lymph nodes. The receptor library was made with the immunoSEQ multiplex PCR assay. In most patients, genomic DNA was isolated using the Qiagen DNeasy Blood and Tissue Kit and sent frozen to Adaptive Biotechnologies for TCR sequencing. For most patients, genomic DNA was subjected to high-throughput TCR-beta CDR3 sequencing by Adaptive Biotechnologies. Per the original workflow: TCR sequencing data for around 20 patients were retrieved from Adaptive's ImmunoSEQ software; three other patients were processed with MiXCR and VDJtools. To correct CD4 versus CD8 sorting errors, sequences present in both subsets at a frequency ratio below 5:1 were removed. CDR3 nucleotide sequences shared between donor and recipient were removed because the origin of such sequences could not be assigned. Alloreactive clones required at least 2-fold expansion over unstimulated cells and minimum CFSE-low frequency of 0.002% (template counts) or 0.001% (read counts). Clones were considered mappable if detected in sequenced pre-transplant spleen, lymph node, or MLR CFSE-low populations of the donor or recipient. The cumulative frequency of alloreactive clones was calculated as a percentage of all sequences, weighted by copy number. The clones in this table, taken by TCRdb from immuneACCESS, are in-frame only. Not every clone is retained; where verified, under half of the shortfall comes from an unresolved V gene, and the cause of the rest is unknown. For V, J and clone size, that table is used; D and trimming come from the DNA. The sample data list approximately 90,000 clones, and around 90% of these were observed just once. The top ten constitute approximately 0.28% of the sample.

Including cysteine and phenylalanine, the CDR3 has 15 amino acids. This entry keeps only the CDR3 DNA: 45 bases, framed from base 1. According to the germline V gene, CDR1 reads SGHTA and CDR2 reads FQGNSA. Trimming leaves V shorter by 3 bases and J shorter by 2 bases, with the junction holding 4 bases beyond the gene matches. A remark on this clone: It lacks a known antigen. Base qualities were left out, and no much larger clone turns up one base away.

The study at large found these results: Peak levels of circulating GvH clones were associated with declines in HvG clones early after transplant. In patients with donor T cell macrochimerism, the allografts had high GvH to HvG T cell clonal ratios. GvH clones were detected in recipient bone marrow, and some appeared earlier in ileal mucosa or blood, consistent with an intestinal mucosal origin. The relatively low number and heterogeneity of intestinal transplant patients limited the conclusions.

The V and J segments used are TRBV7-2 and TRBJ1-3; the junction holds 7 bases that match TRBD1. This sequence was found in a human donor who was the organ donor for an intestinal transplant. Specimen: unstimulated CD4+ T cells sorted from spleen or lymph node cells, collected before transplant. The CDR3 region reads CASSLRTGAGNTIYF. The DNA sequence is TGTGCCAGCAGCTTGAGAACAGGGGCTGGAAACACCATATATTTT.